The 16 T cell receptor beta chains below all came from one sample that was sequenced in a study of T cell repertoires in cytomegalovirus infection. TCRdb independently ran MiXCR on the reads; one entry per CDR3 protein. Of more than 500,000 distinct CDR3 sequences listed, more than 15% are singletons. The sequenced sample was CD8+ T cells from PBMCs. The receptors were sampled from a human donor in good health (CMV status not recorded). Some clones in this sample may be carry-over from other donors' samples.

V usage is TRBV19 and J usage is TRBJ2-7, with a tentative D call TRBD1 (6 bases). Per the germline V gene, CDR1 is LNHDA and CDR2 is SQIVND (reference sequence). Trimming pared 4 bases from V and 2 bases from J, leaving 9 bases between. The CDR3 loop spans 13 amino acids. Written as DNA, the CDR3 is TGTGCCAGTAGTAATCAGGGGCCCTACGAGCAGTACTTC. This translates into CASSNQGPYEQYF.

This clonotype was seen a few times. V is TRBV18 and J is TRBJ2-5; D tentatively fits TRBD1 or TRBD2 (5 bases each). Per the germline V gene, CDR1 is KGHSH and CDR2 is LQKENI. The ends were cut back, 0 bases at V and 4 bases at J, with 18 bases in the middle. CDR3 length: 17 amino acids. DNA for the CDR3: TGTGCCAGCTCACCACCAGCTACGGGGCTAGAGATAGAGACCCAGTACTTC. It codes for CASSPPATGLEIETQYF.

This chain connects TRBV7-9 to TRBJ1-5, with 8 nucleotides matching TRBD1. The germline gives CDR1 SEHNR, CDR2 FQNEAQ (reference sequence). The CDR3 contains 15 residues. The V segment lost 5 bases and the J segment 2 bases; nucleotides outside the gene matches: 5. CDR3 region: CASSQPGQGNQPQHF. The DNA for the CDR3 is TGTGCCAGCAGCCAACCGGGACAGGGCAATCAGCCCCAGCATTTT.

This clonotype has a handful of counts. This chain links TRBV28 with TRBJ2-4, with D possibly matching TRBD1 (6 bases). V gave up 1 base and J gave up 7 bases, with 20 bases separating them. Germline V gene sequence: CDR1 MDHEN, CDR2 SYDVKM. The CDR3 sequence is 17 residues long. The CDR3 spells CASSLSADRIEVNIQYF. The CDR3 coding sequence is TGTGCCAGCAGTTTATCGGCTGACAGGATTGAGGTCAACATTCAGTACTTC.

This clonotype was seen repeatedly, ten times or more. This sequence joins TRBV4-2 and TRBJ2-7; D not certain. This CDR3 has 15 residues. Germline lookup yields CDR1 LGHNA and CDR2 YNFKEQ. The V gene lost 1 base and the J gene lost 4 bases, with 14 bases spanning the gap. CDR3 coding DNA: TGTGCCAGCAGCCAAGGGACGGGTCCTACTTACGAGCAGTACTTC. Its protein product is CASSQGTGPTYEQYF.

A few counts support this clonotype. The chain carries TRBV19 and TRBJ2-3, with 10 bases lining up with TRBD2. This CDR3 spans 15 amino acids. V shed 4 bases, J shed 6 bases, and the junction held 7 bases outside the gene matches. Germline V gene sequence: CDR1 LNHDA, CDR2 SQIVND (reference sequence). The CDR3 DNA reads as TGTGCCAGTAGTACCGAAGCGGGAGGGCCTGATACGCAGTATTTT. Its translation is CASSTEAGGPDTQYF.

This clonotype showed up many times. The rearrangement joins TRBV25-1 to TRBJ1-5; D gene unclear. Germline V gene lookup returns CDR1 MGHDK and CDR2 SYGVNS. CDR3 length equals 14 residues. Trimming stripped 3 bases from V and 4 bases from J, with 10 bases between. The CDR3 sequence is CASSDDGRNQPQHF. CDR3 nucleotides: TGTGCCAGCAGTGACGACGGACGGAATCAGCCCCAGCATTTT.

This clonotype has at least ten counts. Sequence at one end of the junction differs from germline and may be a read error. This chain links TRBV7-7 with TRBJ2-1; TRBD2 matches 14 bases. The CDR3 totals 17 residues. The germline gives CDR1 SSHAT, CDR2 FNYEAQ (reference sequence). This CDR3 is CASSLGRLAGGKNEQFF. The CDR3 DNA reads TGTGCTAGCAGCTTAGGCCGACTAGCGGGAGGGAAGAATGAGCAGTTCTTC.

Many counts were recorded for this clonotype. The V and J genes are TRBV7-9 and TRBJ1-2; D is uncertain. V was pared by 7 bases and J by 6 bases, with 15 bases between. This CDR3 is built from 13 residues. Germline values: CDR1 SEHNR, CDR2 FQNEAQ (reference sequence). For the CDR3, the DNA is TGTGCCAGCACTCTAAAGGGCCGAGATGGCTACACCTTC. Translation gives CASTLKGRDGYTF.

This clonotype has just a few counts. The rearrangement links TRBV29-1 to TRBJ2-1; D is possibly TRBD1 or TRBD2 (5 bases each). The CDR3 has 12 amino acids. Trimming shortened V by 7 bases and J by 6 bases, and 13 bases separated the two germline ends. Germline V gene sequence: CDR1 SQVTM, CDR2 ANQGSEA. The CDR3: CSAEGPINEQFF. CDR3 coding DNA: TGCAGCGCCGAGGGACCCATCAATGAGCAGTTCTTC.

As regards this clonotype: A much bigger clone sits one base away, suggesting this may be a read error. CDR3: CGSSMRRLAGDYNEQFF. In DNA form, the CDR3 reads TGTGGCAGTAGTATGAGACGACTAGCGGGGGATTACAATGAGCAGTTCTTC. The chain joins TRBV19 to TRBJ2-1; 12 bases map to TRBD2. CDR3 length: 17 residues. Germline CDR1 reads LNHDA; CDR2 reads SQIVND (reference sequence).

This clonotype was detected only a few times. The chain recombines TRBV6-1 with TRBJ1-1; weak D call: TRBD1 (6 bases). This CDR3 spans 14 amino acids. The V gene's germline CDR1 is MNHNS and CDR2 SASEGT. Deletions cut 6 bases from V and 11 bases from J, with 22 bases between. CDR3 protein: CASSPLGAENGAFF. The CDR3 coding sequence is TGTGCCAGCAGCCCGTTGGGGGCCGAAAACGGGGCTTTCTTT.

This clonotype has ten or more counts. The chain combines TRBV11-3 with TRBJ2-3, with D perhaps matching TRBD1 or TRBD2 (5 bases each). V lost 1 base and J 10 bases, leaving 9 bases between the germline ends. The CDR3 loop spans 12 amino acids. Germline loops: CDR1 SGHNT, CDR2 YENEEA. In DNA, the CDR3 is TGTGCCAGCAGCTTAGGAGGGGAGCCGCAGTATTTT. Translating it yields CASSLGGEPQYF.

On this clonotype: As the CDR3 is not closed by the conserved phenylalanine or tryptophan, this likely results from a read error. The chain recombines TRBV7-8 with TRBJ2-2; 14 bases agree with TRBD2. The CDR3 has 17 amino acids. Germline CDR1 SGHVS, CDR2 FQNEAQ. DNA of the CDR3: TGTGCCAGCAGCTCGACTAGCGGGGGGGGAAACACCTGGGAGCTGTTTTTA. It specifies CASSSTSGGGNTWELFL.

This clonotype was counted at least ten times. The V and J genes are TRBV7-9 and TRBJ1-1; D is ambiguous. CDR1 and CDR2 (germline): SEHNR, FQNEAQ (reference sequence). The CDR3 contains 14 residues. Between the trimmed V and J ends, which lost 1 base and 8 bases, there was a span of 14 bases. In DNA form, the CDR3 reads TGTGCCAGCAGCTTAGTATCCGAACAGAGAGAAGCTTTCTTT. This gives the protein CASSLVSEQREAFF.

This clonotype was observed a few times. This sequence joins TRBV20-1 and TRBJ2-1; the D gene is possibly TRBD2 (6 bases). Deletions cut 0 bases from V and 4 bases from J, with 16 bases between. Germline values: CDR1 DFQATT, CDR2 SNEGSKA (reference sequence). The CDR3 runs to 16 residues. The CDR3 sequence is CSAREDRGILYNEQFF. The CDR3 DNA reads TGCAGTGCTAGAGAAGATCGGGGGATCCTATACAATGAGCAGTTCTTC.